This T cell receptor beta chain was recorded in a study of OX40 agonist ivuxolimab in advanced cancers. V gave up 5 bases and J gave up 2 bases, with 12 bases separating them. The CDR3 covers 14 residues. Germline V gives CDR1 MNHEY, CDR2 SMNVEV (reference sequence). Clones were read by immunoSEQ multiplex PCR, and TCRdb kept only the in-frame ones, dropping some. The sample carries tens of thousands of clones, approximately 95% recorded once. Study-wide points: The average count of expanded clones was higher among CD8+ T cells than among CD4+. Individuals who were partial responders at 0.1-3.0 mg/kg had clonal expansion that ranked among the lowest.

Baseline was the first blood sampling point, followed by cycle 4 day 1 and cycle 7 day 1. Notes on this clone: Antigen specificity is unknown.

This chain uses TRBV27 with TRBJ1-2; D might be TRBD1 (6 bases). Sequences were derived from CD4+ or CD8+ T cells sorted from blood, sampled in a trial of the OX40 agonist ivuxolimab. The clonotype originates from an adult with an advanced solid tumor such as melanoma, head and neck, liver or kidney cancer. The CDR3 sequence is CASSLRGTNYGYTF. CDR3 nucleotide sequence: TGTGCCAGCAGTCTCAGGGGCACAAACTATGGCTACACCTTC.